Given below is one TCR beta chain in context. Its antigen remains unknown. The sample comes from a study of blood T cells in healthy people across ages. Study outcomes and limitations: Possibly confounding the expanded clonotype changes was the fact that donor CMV status was unknown. Diversity figures based on one million T cells were deemed too low. The study found more naive CD4+ cells and higher diversity in long-lived than aged donors.

The use of a sample-barcoded 5' primer and a J-beta primer mix characterized a second PCR of 7 to 11 cycles. TCRdb re-called the 5' RACE reads through MiXCR, storing one row per CDR3 protein. Of roughly 800,000 distinct CDR3 sequences listed, around a quarter are singletons. Germline CDR1 and CDR2: DFQATT and SNEGSKA (reference sequence). V was pared by 5 bases and J by 3 bases, with 7 bases between. The CDR3 length is 12 residues. The sample was also linked to a second study, of T cells of mothers and their children. That work states: The TCR beta CDR3 read count exceeded 8.5 million for each mother and was a few million for each child.

The J gene is TRBJ2-2, the V gene TRBV20-1; D is unresolved. The sequence came from a boy aged 10-17 years in good health. Sequencing was done on a sample of blood. The CDR3 protein is CSAPWDTGELFF. The DNA for the CDR3 is TGCAGTGCTCCTTGGGACACCGGGGAGCTGTTTTTT.